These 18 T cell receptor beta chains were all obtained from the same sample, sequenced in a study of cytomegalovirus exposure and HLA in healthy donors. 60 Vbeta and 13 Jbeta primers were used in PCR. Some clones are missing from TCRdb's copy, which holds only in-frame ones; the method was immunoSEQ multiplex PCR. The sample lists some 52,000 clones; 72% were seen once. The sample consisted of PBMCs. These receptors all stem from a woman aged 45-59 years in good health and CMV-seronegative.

The CDR3 nucleotides read TGTGCCAGCAGCTTTCAGGCCTCCTACAATGAGCAGTTCTTC. Encoded protein: CASSFQASYNEQFF. The rearrangement uses TRBV7-9 and TRBJ2-1; D unclear. CDR1 is SEHNR, CDR2 FQNEAQ, per germline (reference sequence). V was trimmed by 3 bases and J by 0 bases, leaving 6 bases between them. This CDR3 comprises 14 residues.

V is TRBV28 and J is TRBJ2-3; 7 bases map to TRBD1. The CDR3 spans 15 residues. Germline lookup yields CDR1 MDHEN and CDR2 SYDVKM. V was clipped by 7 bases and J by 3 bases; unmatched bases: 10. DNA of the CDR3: TGTGCCAGCATTCCCGGGACAGTAGGTACAGATACGCAGTATTTT. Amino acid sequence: CASIPGTVGTDTQYF.

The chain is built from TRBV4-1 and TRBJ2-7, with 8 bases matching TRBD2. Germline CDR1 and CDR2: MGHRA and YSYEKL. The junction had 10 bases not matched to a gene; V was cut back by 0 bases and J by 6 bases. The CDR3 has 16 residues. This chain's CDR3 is CASSQEAGAGRGEQYF. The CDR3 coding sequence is TGCGCCAGCAGCCAAGAAGCGGGGGCGGGAAGGGGCGAGCAGTACTTC.

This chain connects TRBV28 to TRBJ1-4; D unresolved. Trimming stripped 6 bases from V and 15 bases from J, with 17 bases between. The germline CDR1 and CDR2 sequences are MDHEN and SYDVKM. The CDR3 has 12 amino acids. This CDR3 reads CASSPSNRYVFF. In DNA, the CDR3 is TGTGCCAGCAGCCCGAGCAACCGCTATGTGTTTTTT.

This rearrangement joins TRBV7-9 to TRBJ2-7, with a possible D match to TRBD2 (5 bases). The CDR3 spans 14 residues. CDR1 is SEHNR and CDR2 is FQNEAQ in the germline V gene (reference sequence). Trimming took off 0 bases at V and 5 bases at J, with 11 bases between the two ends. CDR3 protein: CASSLAGVLHEQYF. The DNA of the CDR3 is TGTGCCAGCAGCTTAGCGGGAGTCCTCCACGAGCAGTACTTC.

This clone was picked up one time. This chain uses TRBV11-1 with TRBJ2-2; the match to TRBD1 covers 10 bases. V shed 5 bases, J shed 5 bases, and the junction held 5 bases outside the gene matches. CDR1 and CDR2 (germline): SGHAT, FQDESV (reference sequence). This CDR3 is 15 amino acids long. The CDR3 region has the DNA TGTGCCAGCAGCCCCGGGACAGGGGTGACCGGGGAGCTGTTTTTT. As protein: CASSPGTGVTGELFF.

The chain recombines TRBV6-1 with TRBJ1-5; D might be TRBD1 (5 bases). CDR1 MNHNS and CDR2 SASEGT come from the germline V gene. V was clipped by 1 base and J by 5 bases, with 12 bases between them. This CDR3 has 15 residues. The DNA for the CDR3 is TGTGCCAGCAGTGAAGGGGGGACTCATCATCAGCCCCAGCATTTT. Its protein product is CASSEGGTHHQPQHF.

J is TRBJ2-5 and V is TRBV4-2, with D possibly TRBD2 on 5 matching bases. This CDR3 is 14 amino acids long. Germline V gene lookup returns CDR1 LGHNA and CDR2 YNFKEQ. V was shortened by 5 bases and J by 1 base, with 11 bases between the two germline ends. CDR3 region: CASSLDWSQETQYF. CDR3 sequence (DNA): TGTGCCAGCAGCTTGGACTGGAGCCAAGAGACCCAGTACTTC.

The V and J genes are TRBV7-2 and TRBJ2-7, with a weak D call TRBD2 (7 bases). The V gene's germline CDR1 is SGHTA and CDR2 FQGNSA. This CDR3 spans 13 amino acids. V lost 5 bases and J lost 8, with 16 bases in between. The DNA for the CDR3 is TGTGCCAGCAGCCTTGGGGGGAGGGGGAAGCAGTACTTC. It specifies CASSLGGRGKQYF.

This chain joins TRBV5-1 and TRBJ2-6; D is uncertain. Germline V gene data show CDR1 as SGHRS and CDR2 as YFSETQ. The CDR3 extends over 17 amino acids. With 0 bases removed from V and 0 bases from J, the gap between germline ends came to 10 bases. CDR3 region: CASSLGYSPSGANVLTF. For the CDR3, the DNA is TGCGCCAGCAGCTTGGGTTACAGTCCCTCTGGGGCCAACGTCCTGACTTTC.

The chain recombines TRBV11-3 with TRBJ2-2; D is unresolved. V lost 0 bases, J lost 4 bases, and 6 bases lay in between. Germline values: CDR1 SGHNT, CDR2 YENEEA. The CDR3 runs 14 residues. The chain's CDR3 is CASSLEASTGELFF. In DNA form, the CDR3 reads TGTGCCAGCAGCTTAGAAGCGAGCACCGGGGAGCTGTTTTTT.

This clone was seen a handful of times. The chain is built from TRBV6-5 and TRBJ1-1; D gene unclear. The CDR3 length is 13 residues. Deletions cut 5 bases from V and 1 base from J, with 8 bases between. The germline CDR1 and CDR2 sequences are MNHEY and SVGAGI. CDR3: CASSAGWNTEAFF. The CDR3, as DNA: TGTGCCAGCAGTGCCGGGTGGAACACTGAAGCTTTCTTT.

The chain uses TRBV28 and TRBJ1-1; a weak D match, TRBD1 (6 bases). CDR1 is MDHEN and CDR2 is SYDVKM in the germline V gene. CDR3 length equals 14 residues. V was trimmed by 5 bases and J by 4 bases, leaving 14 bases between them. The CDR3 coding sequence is TGTGCCAGCAGTGGAGCACGAGGGGGCACTGAAGCTTTCTTT. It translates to CASSGARGGTEAFF.

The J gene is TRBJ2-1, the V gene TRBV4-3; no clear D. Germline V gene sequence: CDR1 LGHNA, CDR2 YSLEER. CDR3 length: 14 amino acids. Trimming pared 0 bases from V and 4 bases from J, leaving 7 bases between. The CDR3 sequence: CASSQDSSYNEQFF. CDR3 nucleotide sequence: TGCGCCAGCAGCCAAGATTCCAGTTACAATGAGCAGTTCTTC.

This chain's CDR3 is CASSGREGIDTQYF. CDR3 DNA: TGTGCCAGCAGTGGCCGGGAGGGAATAGATACGCAGTATTTT. The chain carries TRBV6-1 and TRBJ2-3; 8 bases are a match to TRBD2. The V and J ends lost 4 bases and 5 bases, in that order; junction bases with no gene match: 5. Germline CDR1 and CDR2: MNHNS and SASEGT. This CDR3 has 14 amino acids.

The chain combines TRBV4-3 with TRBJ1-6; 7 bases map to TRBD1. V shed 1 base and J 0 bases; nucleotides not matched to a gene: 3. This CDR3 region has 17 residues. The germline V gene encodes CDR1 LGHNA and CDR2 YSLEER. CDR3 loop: CASSQGDRVSYNSPLHF. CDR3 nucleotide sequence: TGCGCCAGCAGCCAAGGGGACAGAGTCTCCTATAATTCACCCCTCCACTTT.

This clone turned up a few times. The CDR3 is CASSRGVGLSYEQYF. The CDR3 bases are TGTGCCAGCAGCCGAGGAGTGGGACTCTCCTACGAGCAGTACTTC. The gene calls are TRBV6-1 and TRBJ2-7; a weak D match, TRBD2 (6 bases). Trimming shortened V by 6 bases and J by 0 bases, and 15 bases separated the two germline ends. From germline, CDR1 is MNHNS and CDR2 SASEGT. This CDR3 is built from 15 residues.

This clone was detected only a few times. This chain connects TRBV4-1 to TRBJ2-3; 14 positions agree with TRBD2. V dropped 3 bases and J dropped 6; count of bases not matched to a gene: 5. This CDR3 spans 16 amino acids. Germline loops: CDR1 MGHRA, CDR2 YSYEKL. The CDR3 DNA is TGCGCCAGCAGCCATCCGGGACTAGCGGGGGAGGATACGCAGTATTTT. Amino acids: CASSHPGLAGEDTQYF.